This T cell receptor (beta chain) was obtained from a study of T cells in tumors after PD-1 blockade. The wider study: Either cemiplimab 350 mg every 2 weeks or pembrolizumab 200 mg every 3 weeks was given. During anti-PD-1 treatment, some patients continued daily vismodegib 150 mg.

Overall study findings and caveats: About 41% of tumor TCR clonotypes were also found in blood.

Genomic DNA template from tumor biopsies or peripheral blood, about 616 ng to 6,500 ng input. The V end was cut by 4 bases, the J end by 8 bases, with 9 bases between. The CDR3 totals 11 residues. The germline gives CDR1 SGHDT, CDR2 YYEEEE. This clone was observed a handful of times. Its antigen remains unknown. The protocol was immunoSEQ multiplex PCR, while the TCRdb copy is restricted to in-frame clones and leaves out a portion. The sample includes 55,000 to 70,000 clones, just under 80% seen only once; the top ten take about an eighth. The sequencing used PBMCs, collected before anti-PD-1 treatment. This sequence joins TRBV5-6 and TRBJ1-2; a weak D match, TRBD1 (6 bases). The clonotype originates from a human donor with basal cell carcinoma. The CDR3 DNA reads TGTGCCAGCAGCATCGACAGGGGCTACACCTTC. It translates to CASSIDRGYTF.